This is a list of T cell receptor beta chains from one sample in a study of naive and memory T cell subsets. MiXCR, run by TCRdb on the UMI-ligation and nested PCR reads, gives a single entry per CDR3 protein. This sample has roughly 92,000 distinct CDR3 sequences; over 9% occur once, and the top ten carry 0.13%. Sequenced material: naive CD4+ T cells from blood. All receptors come from a human donor in good health. CDR3s include the opening cysteine and the closing phenylalanine or tryptophan. A D gene is named only where the DNA matches it firmly. Size values are once, few and many counts, or a class for expanded clones, and some rows have none.

>TRBJ2-6|many|TRBV27|-
CASRFRVTGANVLTF
TGTGCCAGCAGATTCAGGGTAACCGGGGCCAACGTCCTGACTTTC
>TRBJ1-4|few|TRBV20-1|TRBD1
CSATAQGAWSANEKLFF
TGCAGTGCTACCGCACAGGGGGCTTGGTCGGCTAATGAAAAACTGTTTTTT
>TRBJ1-2|-|TRBV27|-
CASSYSPAVTGYTF
TGTGCCAGCAGTTATTCGCCGGCAGTCACTGGCTACACCTTC
>TRBJ2-1|many|TRBV11-3|-
CASSSGEAGYNEQFF
TGTGCCAGCAGCTCCGGGGAGGCCGGATACAATGAGCAGTTCTTC
>TRBJ2-7|many|TRBV29-1|-
CSVDLGHQGGVYEQYF
TGCAGCGTTGACTTAGGACACCAGGGAGGTGTTTACGAGCAGTACTTC
>TRBJ1-5|once|TRBV7-2|-
CASSSFYNQPQHF
TGTGCCAGCAGCTCCTTCTACAATCAGCCCCAGCATTTT
>TRBJ2-5|-|TRBV2|-
CASSPETRQETQYF
TGTGCCAGCAGCCCGGAGACTCGTCAAGAGACCCAGTACTTC
>TRBJ1-1|few|TRBV29-1|-
CSSSRGEAFF
TGCAGCTCAAGCCGGGGTGAAGCTTTCTTT
>TRBJ2-7|many|TRBV7-8|-
CASSLEEISYEQYF
TGTGCCAGCAGCTTAGAAGAGATTTCCTACGAGCAGTACTTC
>TRBJ2-2|-|TRBV18|TRBD1
CASSPTGVTGELFF
TGTGCCAGCTCACCCACAGGGGTCACCGGGGAGCTGTTTTTT
>TRBJ2-1|few|TRBV5-4|TRBD1
CASSTARGNEQFF
TGTGCCAGCAGCACAGCCAGGGGGAATGAGCAGTTCTTC
>TRBJ1-1|-|TRBV7-2|-
CASSLGRTVMNTEAFF
TGTGCCAGCAGCTTGGGGAGGACAGTTATGAACACTGAAGCTTTCTTT
>TRBJ1-4|many|TRBV11-2|TRBD1
CASSGTGIEKLFF
TGTGCCAGCTCCGGGACAGGGATAGAAAAACTGTTTTTT
>TRBJ1-2|few|TRBV4-2|-
CASSQAVGDYGYTF
TGTGCCAGCAGCCAAGCCGTAGGGGACTATGGCTACACCTTC
>TRBJ1-5|-|TRBV6-5|-
CASRTKTGSNQPQHF
TGTGCCAGCAGGACAAAAACAGGTAGCAATCAGCCCCAGCATTTT
>TRBJ1-3|many|TRBV4-3|-
CASSLGQSNGNTIYF
TGCGCCAGCAGTCTAGGACAAAGTAACGGAAACACCATATATTTT
>TRBJ1-5|-|TRBV20-1|-
CSALGAGDQPQHF
TGCAGTGCTCTGGGCGCGGGGGATCAGCCCCAGCATTTT
>TRBJ1-5|-|TRBV6-7|-
CASRDDREQGGGADCNQPQHF
TGTGCCAGCAGGGACGATCGGGAACAAGGAGGGGGGGCCGACTGTAATCAGCCCCAGCATTTT
>TRBJ2-7|few|TRBV20-1|TRBD1
CSAEDRGLREQYF
TGCAGTGCTGAAGACAGGGGGCTAAGGGAGCAGTACTTC
>TRBJ1-1|-|TRBV20-1|-
CSAHGIPGNTEAFF
TGCAGTGCTCATGGGATTCCAGGGAACACTGAAGCTTTCTTT
>TRBJ2-3|many|TRBV2|-
CASRVGADTQYF
TGTGCCAGCAGGGTGGGGGCAGATACGCAGTATTTT
>TRBJ2-5|few|TRBV15|TRBD2
CATSRAPSGEETQYF
TGTGCCACCAGCAGAGCCCCTAGCGGGGAAGAGACCCAGTACTTC
>TRBJ2-7|-|TRBV7-2|TRBD2
CASSRGLAGGWAYEQYF
TGTGCCAGCAGCCGCGGACTAGCGGGGGGGTGGGCCTACGAGCAGTACTTC
>TRBJ1-1|few|TRBV6-2/TRBV6-3|TRBD1
CASSYSWDRIAFF
TGTGCCAGCAGTTACTCCTGGGACAGGATCGCTTTCTTT
>TRBJ2-7|many|TRBV2|TRBD1
CASSRRTGAYEQYF
TGTGCCAGCAGTCGTCGGACAGGCGCCTACGAGCAGTACTTC
>TRBJ2-1|few|TRBV5-1|TRBD2
CASSFRTSGSSNEQFF
TGCGCCAGCAGCTTCAGGACTAGCGGGAGCTCAAATGAGCAGTTCTTC
>TRBJ1-1|-|TRBV20-1|-
CSAFGQRNTEAFF
TGCAGTGCTTTTGGACAGAGGAACACTGAAGCTTTCTTT
>TRBJ2-5|few|TRBV6-2/TRBV6-3|TRBD2
CASSLAGTSGTQYF
TGTGCCAGCAGCCTGGCCGGGACTAGCGGGACCCAGTACTTC
>TRBJ1-1|few|TRBV7-9|-
CASSLSLSANTEAFF
TGTGCCAGCAGCTTATCATTATCGGCGAACACTGAAGCTTTCTTT